This T cell receptor (beta chain) was sequenced for a study of blood T cell repertoires in COVID-19. Across the study: The analysed material was cDNA or gDNA that came from T cells, B-cell-depleted T cells, or PBMCs.

In the authors' methods: Reference gene primer amplification gave estimated nucleated cell counts. Clones were read by immunoSEQ multiplex PCR, and TCRdb kept only the in-frame ones, dropping some. The V and J calls and clone size come from that table; D and trimming were worked out from the DNA. Counted here are about 170,000 clones, 88% occurring once; the ten biggest clones make up approximately 24%. Germline CDR1 is KGHSH and CDR2 is LQKENI. Trimming shortened V by 3 bases and J by 11 bases, and 13 bases separated the two germline ends. CDR3 length equals 12 residues. J is TRBJ1-2 and V is TRBV18; possibly TRBD1 for D (5 bases). The sequencing input was peripheral blood. The TCR originated in a man aged 55 to 70 with acute or convalescent COVID-19. CDR3 amino acids: CASSPEGRTYTF. As DNA, the CDR3 is TGTGCCAGCTCACCGGAAGGGAGGACATACACCTTC.